Listed below are T cell receptor beta chains from one sample, sequenced in a study of cytomegalovirus exposure and HLA in healthy donors. Assay used: immunoSEQ multiplex PCR; TCRdb lists only in-frame clones, some missing. In the table there are about 110,000 clones, around 85% of which are singletons. Sequenced sample: PBMCs. Source of these receptors: a man in his thirties or forties in good health and CMV-seropositive. Both conserved end residues are trimmed from each CDR3. Fields, in order: V gene, J gene, CDR3 protein.

V: TRBV10-3; J: TRBJ1-1; CDR3: ASTKRGVLGFEAF
V: TRBV6-1; J: TRBJ1-5; CDR3: ASSAYRAGNQPQH
V: TRBV5-6; J: TRBJ1-6; CDR3: ASSTPGQTTWSPLH
V: TRBV19; J: TRBJ2-3; CDR3: ASSTTGEADTQY
V: TRBV29-1; J: TRBJ2-5; CDR3: SGVGPLRARGSRETQY
V: TRBV4-1; J: TRBJ2-7; CDR3: ASSQGGGEQY
V: TRBV5-8; J: TRBJ1-5; CDR3: ASSLNPTGDSNQPQH
V: TRBV25-1; J: TRBJ2-7; CDR3: ASSEEFDRGGISYEQY
V: TRBV10-3; J: TRBJ2-7; CDR3: ASRPGTTSYEQY
V: TRBV10-3; J: TRBJ1-3; CDR3: AISGQVWPVDTIY
V: TRBV10-2; J: TRBJ2-7; CDR3: ASRGGLALGEQY
V: TRBV5-1; J: TRBJ2-5; CDR3: ASSLDIGETQY
V: TRBV15; J: TRBJ1-3; CDR3: ATSRGGGSGNTIY
V: TRBV7-3; J: TRBJ2-3; CDR3: ASSPPGDTQY
V: TRBV21-1; J: TRBJ1-1; CDR3: ASSRNRAGDTEAF
V: TRBV4-1; J: TRBJ2-7; CDR3: ASRRGLAGGPYEQY
V: TRBV9; J: TRBJ2-7; CDR3: ASSAPFGGGPYEQY
V: TRBV7-9; J: TRBJ1-1; CDR3: ASSRQMNTEAF
V: TRBV5-1; J: TRBJ2-7; CDR3: ASSLPGGPYEQY
V: TRBV9; J: TRBJ1-4; CDR3: ASSVGQGQGEKLF
V: TRBV19; J: TRBJ1-5; CDR3: ASSMRVGSNQPQH
V: TRBV7-9; J: TRBJ2-7; CDR3: ASSPADSTRFGEQY
V: TRBV29-1; J: TRBJ2-5; CDR3: SVGGSGQETQY
V: TRBV19; J: TRBJ1-2; CDR3: ASRDTGQGNYGYT
V: TRBV7-2; J: TRBJ1-2; CDR3: ASSVGTVLGFDYGYT
V: TRBV29-1; J: TRBJ1-2; CDR3: SVETQGNGYT
V: TRBV30; J: TRBJ2-5; CDR3: AWNMGGKETQY
V: TRBV6-5; J: TRBJ2-7; CDR3: ASSYARATSYEQY
V: TRBV19; J: TRBJ1-1; CDR3: ASSKGTDLYTEAF
V: TRBV4-3; J: TRBJ2-5; CDR3: ASSLELGGGLETQY
V: TRBV11-1; J: TRBJ2-2; CDR3: ASSLGSWREINTGELF
V: TRBV19; J: TRBJ1-1; CDR3: ASRGQGTEAF
V: TRBV7-9; J: TRBJ2-3; CDR3: ASSSTILAGEMFDTQY
V: TRBV7-6; J: TRBJ2-2; CDR3: ASSLGASSGGTNTGELF
V: TRBV6-1; J: TRBJ2-7; CDR3: ASTADRGPYEQY
V: TRBV5-6; J: TRBJ1-1; CDR3: ASSLDVGHGAF
V: TRBV7-9; J: TRBJ1-2; CDR3: ASSLALGQHNYGYT
V: TRBV30; J: TRBJ2-2; CDR3: AWSSRRNELF
V: TRBV9; J: TRBJ2-3; CDR3: ASSSEGGGPYTQY
V: TRBV19; J: TRBJ2-1; CDR3: ASSMGGVYNEQF
V: TRBV4-2; J: TRBJ1-2; CDR3: ASSQGTGQGGGYT
V: TRBV30; J: TRBJ2-7; CDR3: AWIPSGGISYEQY
V: TRBV10-3; J: TRBJ2-3; CDR3: AISDPELAGGSLGTDTQY
V: TRBV5-5; J: TRBJ2-7; CDR3: ASSPFTGGSEQY
V: TRBV7-9; J: TRBJ2-5; CDR3: ASSFIREQETQY
V: TRBV10-2; J: TRBJ2-3; CDR3: ASHLSGGAADTQY
V: TRBV19; J: TRBJ1-5; CDR3: ASSNHLRTGDNQPQH